This T cell receptor beta chain was retrieved from a study of shared clonotypes between healthy human individuals. The overall study: Each donor had three CD4 naive, three CD4 memory, two CD8 naive and one CD8 memory plate.

This clone was observed a few times. Germline CDR1 is SNHLY and CDR2 is FYNNEI. The CDR3 runs 13 residues. V was clipped by 4 bases and J by 8 bases, with 11 bases between them. Data came from immunoSEQ multiplex PCR; TCRdb stores just in-frame clones and leaves some out. This repertoire shows about 710,000 clones, around 70% found once; its top ten account for more than 1.5%. The sequenced sample consisted of memory CD4+ T cells sorted from blood. The subset: CD45RA-negative fraction. The V call is TRBV2, the J call TRBJ1-4; D gene unclear. The sequence was obtained from a woman aged 30 to 39 in good health. The CDR3 sequence is CASSGLFGEKLFF. CDR3 nucleotide sequence: TGTGCCAGCAGTGGGTTGTTTGGAGAAAAACTGTTTTTT.